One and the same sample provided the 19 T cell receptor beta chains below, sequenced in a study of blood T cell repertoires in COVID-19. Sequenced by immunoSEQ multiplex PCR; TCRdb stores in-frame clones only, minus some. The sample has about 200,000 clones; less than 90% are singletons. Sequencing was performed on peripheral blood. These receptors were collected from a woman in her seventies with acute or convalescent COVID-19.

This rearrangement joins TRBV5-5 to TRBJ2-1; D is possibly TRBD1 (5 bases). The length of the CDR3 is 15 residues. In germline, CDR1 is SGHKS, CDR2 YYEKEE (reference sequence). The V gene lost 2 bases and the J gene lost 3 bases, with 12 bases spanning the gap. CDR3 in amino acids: CASSFSGANYNEQFF. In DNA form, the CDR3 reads TGTGCCAGCAGCTTTTCTGGGGCCAACTACAATGAGCAGTTCTTC.

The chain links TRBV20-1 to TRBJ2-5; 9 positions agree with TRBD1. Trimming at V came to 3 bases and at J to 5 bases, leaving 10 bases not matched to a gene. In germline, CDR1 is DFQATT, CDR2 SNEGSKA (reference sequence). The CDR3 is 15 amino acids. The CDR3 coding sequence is TGCAGTGCTAGTCGAATAACAGGGGGCGTGGAGACCCAGTACTTC. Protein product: CSASRITGGVETQYF.

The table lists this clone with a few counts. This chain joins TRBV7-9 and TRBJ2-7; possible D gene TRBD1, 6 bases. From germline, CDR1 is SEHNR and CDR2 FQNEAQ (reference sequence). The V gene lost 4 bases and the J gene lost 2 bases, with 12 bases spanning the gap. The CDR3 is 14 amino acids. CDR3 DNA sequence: TGTGCCAGCAGCTCAAGCAGGGGTCCCTACGAGCAGTACTTC. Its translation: CASSSSRGPYEQYF.

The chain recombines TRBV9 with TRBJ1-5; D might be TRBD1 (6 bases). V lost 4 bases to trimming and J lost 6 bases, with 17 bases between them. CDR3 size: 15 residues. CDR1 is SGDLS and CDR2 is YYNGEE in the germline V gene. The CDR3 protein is CASSPPGGAGQPQHF. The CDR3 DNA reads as TGTGCCAGCAGCCCCCCGGGGGGCGCGGGTCAGCCCCAGCATTTT.

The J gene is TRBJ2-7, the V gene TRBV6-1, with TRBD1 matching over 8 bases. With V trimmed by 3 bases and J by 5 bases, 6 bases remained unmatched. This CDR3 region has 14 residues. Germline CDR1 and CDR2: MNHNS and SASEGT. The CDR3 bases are TGTGCCAGCAGTGATTCCGACAGGGGCCACGAGCAGTACTTC. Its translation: CASSDSDRGHEQYF.

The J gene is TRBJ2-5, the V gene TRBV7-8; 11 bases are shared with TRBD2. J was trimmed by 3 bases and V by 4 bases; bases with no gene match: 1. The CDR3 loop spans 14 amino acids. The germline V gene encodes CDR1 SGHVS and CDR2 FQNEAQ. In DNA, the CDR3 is TGTGCCAGCAGCTCGGGACTAGCGGAAGAGACCCAGTACTTC. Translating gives CASSSGLAEETQYF. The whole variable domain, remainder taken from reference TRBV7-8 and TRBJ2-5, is GAGVSQSPRYKVAKRGQDVALRCDPISGHVSLFWYQQALGQGPEFLTYFQNEAQLDKSGLPSDRFFAERPEGSVSTLKIQRTQQEDSAVYLCASSSGLAEETQYFGPGTRLLVL.

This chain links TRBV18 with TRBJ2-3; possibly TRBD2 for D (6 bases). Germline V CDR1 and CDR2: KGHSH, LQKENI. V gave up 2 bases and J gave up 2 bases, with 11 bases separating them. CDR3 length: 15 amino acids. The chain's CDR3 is CASSPTRGITDTQYF. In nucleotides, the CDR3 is TGTGCCAGCTCACCAACGCGGGGAATCACAGATACGCAGTATTTT.

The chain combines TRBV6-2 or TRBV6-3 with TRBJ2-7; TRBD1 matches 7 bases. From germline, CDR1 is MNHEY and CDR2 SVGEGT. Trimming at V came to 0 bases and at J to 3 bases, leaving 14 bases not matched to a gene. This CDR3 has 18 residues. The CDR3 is CASSYSVGQPQSVYEQYF. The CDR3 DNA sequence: TGTGCCAGCAGTTACTCGGTGGGACAGCCGCAATCAGTCTACGAGCAGTACTTC.

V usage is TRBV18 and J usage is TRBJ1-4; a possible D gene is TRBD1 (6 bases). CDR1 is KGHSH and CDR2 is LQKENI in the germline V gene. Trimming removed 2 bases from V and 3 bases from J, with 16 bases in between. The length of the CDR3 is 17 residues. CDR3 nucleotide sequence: TGTGCCAGCTCACCATCGCAGGGGTTATCGCCTAATGAAAAACTGTTTTTT. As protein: CASSPSQGLSPNEKLFF.

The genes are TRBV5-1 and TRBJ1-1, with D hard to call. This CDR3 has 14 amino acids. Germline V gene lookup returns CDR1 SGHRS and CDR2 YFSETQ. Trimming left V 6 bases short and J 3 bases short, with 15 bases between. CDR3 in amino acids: CASTPAGIHTEAFF. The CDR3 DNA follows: TGCGCCAGCACCCCAGCGGGCATTCACACTGAAGCTTTCTTT.

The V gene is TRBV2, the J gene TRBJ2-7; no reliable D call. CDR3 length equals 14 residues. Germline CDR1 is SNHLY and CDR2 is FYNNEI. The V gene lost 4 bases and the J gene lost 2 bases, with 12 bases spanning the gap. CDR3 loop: CASSAWAFTYEQYF. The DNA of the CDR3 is TGTGCCAGCAGTGCCTGGGCGTTTACCTACGAGCAGTACTTC.

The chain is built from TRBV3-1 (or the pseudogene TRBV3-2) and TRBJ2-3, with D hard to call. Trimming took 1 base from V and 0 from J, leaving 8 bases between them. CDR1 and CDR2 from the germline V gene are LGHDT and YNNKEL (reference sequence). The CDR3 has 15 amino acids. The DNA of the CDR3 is TGTGCCAGCAGCCAAGTAACTGTCAGCACAGATACGCAGTATTTT. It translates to CASSQVTVSTDTQYF.

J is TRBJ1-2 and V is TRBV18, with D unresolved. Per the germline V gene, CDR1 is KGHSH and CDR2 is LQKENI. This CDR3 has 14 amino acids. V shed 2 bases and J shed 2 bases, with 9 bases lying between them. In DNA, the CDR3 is TGTGCCAGCTCACCAGTTGAGGGAAACTATGGCTACACCTTC. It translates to CASSPVEGNYGYTF.

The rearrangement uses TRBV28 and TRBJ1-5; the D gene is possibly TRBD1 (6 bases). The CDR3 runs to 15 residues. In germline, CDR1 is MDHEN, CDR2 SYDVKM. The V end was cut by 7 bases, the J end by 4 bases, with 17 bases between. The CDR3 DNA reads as TGTGCCAGCACCACTGGGGGGGCAGCTAATCAGCCCCAGCATTTT. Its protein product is CASTTGGAANQPQHF. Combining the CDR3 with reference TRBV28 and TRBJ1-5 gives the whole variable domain DVKVTQSSRYLVKRTGEKVFLECVQDMDHENMFWYRQDPGLGLRLIYFSYDVKMKEKGDIPEGYSVSREKKERFSLILESASTNQTSMYLCASTTGGAANQPQHFGDGTRLSIL.

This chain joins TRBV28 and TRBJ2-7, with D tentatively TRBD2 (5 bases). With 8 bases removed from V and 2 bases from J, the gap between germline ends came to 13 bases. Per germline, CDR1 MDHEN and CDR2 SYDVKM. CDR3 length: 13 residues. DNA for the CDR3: TGTGCCAGCTCTTCGACTAAACCCTACGAGCAGTACTTC. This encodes CASSSTKPYEQYF.

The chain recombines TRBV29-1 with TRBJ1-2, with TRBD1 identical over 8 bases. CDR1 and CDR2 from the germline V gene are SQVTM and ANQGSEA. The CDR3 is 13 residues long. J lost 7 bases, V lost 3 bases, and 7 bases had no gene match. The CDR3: CSVDRQGASGYTF. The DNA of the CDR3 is TGCAGCGTTGATCGGCAGGGGGCAAGTGGCTACACCTTC.

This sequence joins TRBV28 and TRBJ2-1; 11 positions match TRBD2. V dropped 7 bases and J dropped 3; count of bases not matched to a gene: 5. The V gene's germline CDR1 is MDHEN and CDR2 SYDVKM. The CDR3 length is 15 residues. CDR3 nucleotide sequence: TGTGCCAGCAATCTAGCGGGAGGACTCTACAATGAGCAGTTCTTC. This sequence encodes CASNLAGGLYNEQFF.

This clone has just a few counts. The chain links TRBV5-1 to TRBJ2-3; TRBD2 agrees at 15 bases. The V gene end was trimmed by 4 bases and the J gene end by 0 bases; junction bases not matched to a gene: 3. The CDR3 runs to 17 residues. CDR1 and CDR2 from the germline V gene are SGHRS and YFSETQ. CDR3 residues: CASSPGLAGGSTDTQYF. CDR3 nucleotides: TGCGCCAGCAGCCCCGGACTAGCGGGGGGGAGCACAGATACGCAGTATTTT. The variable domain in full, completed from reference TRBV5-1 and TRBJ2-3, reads KAGVTQTPRYLIKTRGQQVTLSCSPISGHRSVSWYQQTPGQGLQFLFEYFSETQRNKGNFPGRFSGRQFSNSRSEMNVSTLELGDSALYLCASSPGLAGGSTDTQYFGPGTRLTVL.

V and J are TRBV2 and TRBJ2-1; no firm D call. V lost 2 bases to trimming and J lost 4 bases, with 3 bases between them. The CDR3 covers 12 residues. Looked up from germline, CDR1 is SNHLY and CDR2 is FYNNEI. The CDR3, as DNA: TGTGCCAGCAGTGAACGGTACAATGAGCAGTTCTTC. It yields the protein CASSERYNEQFF.